This T cell receptor (beta chain) derives from a study of T cell responses to AZD1222 COVID-19 vaccine. Trimming took 3 bases from V and 6 from J; bases not matched to a gene: 5. CDR3 length: 14 residues. Germline CDR1 and CDR2: KGHSH and LQKENI. Libraries were prepared by immunoSEQ multiplex PCR; TCRdb keeps only in-frame clonotypes and omits some of them. The table shows 150,000 to 200,000 clones, with roughly 92% occurring only once. For this clone: Its antigen is not known.

Study-wide findings and caveats: Donors, mostly white British, included more females; clonal diversity was possibly underestimated. There were repertoire samples only from the period after the peak T cell response. With two AZD1222 doses given, Spike-specific TCR breadth and depth both rose.

The sample here was peripheral blood, taken on day 0 of AZD1222 vaccination. This rearrangement joins TRBV18 to TRBJ1-5, with TRBD1 matching 7 bases. The TCR comes from an adult in good health. The CDR3, as DNA: TGTGCCAGCTCACCCTCACAGGGGAGTCAGCCCCAGCATTTT. Its protein is CASSPSQGSQPQHF.